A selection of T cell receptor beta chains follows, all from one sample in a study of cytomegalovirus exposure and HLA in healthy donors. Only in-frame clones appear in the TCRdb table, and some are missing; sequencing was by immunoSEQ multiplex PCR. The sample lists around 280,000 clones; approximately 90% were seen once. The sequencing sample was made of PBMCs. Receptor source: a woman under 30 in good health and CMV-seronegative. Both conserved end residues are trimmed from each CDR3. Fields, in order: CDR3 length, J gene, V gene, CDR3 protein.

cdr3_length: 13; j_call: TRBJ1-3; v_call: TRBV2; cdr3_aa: ANLGTKAGGNTIY
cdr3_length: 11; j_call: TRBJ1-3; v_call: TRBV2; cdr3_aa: ARRLSSGNTIY
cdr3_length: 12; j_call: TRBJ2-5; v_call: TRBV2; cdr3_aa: ASIREAGAGEQY
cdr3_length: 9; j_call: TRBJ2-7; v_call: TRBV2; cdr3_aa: ASSRYYEQY
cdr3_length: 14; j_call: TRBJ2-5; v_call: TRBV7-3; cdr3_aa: SSSSRGGTSRETQY
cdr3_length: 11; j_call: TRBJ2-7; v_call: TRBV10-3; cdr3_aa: ATTGFGNYEQY
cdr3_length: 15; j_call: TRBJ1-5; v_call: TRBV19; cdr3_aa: ASSIVGSYYSNQPQH
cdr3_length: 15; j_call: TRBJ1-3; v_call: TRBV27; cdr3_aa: ASSLNGIAYSGNTIY
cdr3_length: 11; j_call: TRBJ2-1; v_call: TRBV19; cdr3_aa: ASSSPPVTEQF
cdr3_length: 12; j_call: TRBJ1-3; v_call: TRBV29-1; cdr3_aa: STQGDSSGNTIY
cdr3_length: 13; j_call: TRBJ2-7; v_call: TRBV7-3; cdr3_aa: ASSLMAGLIYEQY
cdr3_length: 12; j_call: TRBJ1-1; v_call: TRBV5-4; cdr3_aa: ASSRGQGYTEAF
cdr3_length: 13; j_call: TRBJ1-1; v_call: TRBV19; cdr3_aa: ASSIDAGLGTEAF
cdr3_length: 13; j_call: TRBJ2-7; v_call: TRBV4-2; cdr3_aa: ASSPTSGENYEQY
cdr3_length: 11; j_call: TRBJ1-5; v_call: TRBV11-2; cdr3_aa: ASSSAPGWTQH
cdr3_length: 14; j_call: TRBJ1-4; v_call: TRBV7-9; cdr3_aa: ASSSSGRQGSEKLF
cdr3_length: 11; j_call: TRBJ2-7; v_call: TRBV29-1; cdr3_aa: SAHGDKETDRY
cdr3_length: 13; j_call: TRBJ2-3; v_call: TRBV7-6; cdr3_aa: ASSSWTGTADTQY
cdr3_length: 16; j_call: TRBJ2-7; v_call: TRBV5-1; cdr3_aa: ASSSRGLAGGSSYEQY
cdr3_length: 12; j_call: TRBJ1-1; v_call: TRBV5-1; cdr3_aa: ASSQTGPNTEAF
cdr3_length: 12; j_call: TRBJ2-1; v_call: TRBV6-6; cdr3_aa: ASNPGAYPPSPF
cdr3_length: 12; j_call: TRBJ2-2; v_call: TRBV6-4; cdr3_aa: ASSPGTETGELF
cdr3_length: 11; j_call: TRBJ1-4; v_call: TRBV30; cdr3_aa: AWSVNSGEKLF
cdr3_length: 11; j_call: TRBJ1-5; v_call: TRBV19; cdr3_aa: ASTPGGRQPQH
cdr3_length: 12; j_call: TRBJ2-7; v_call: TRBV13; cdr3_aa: ASSPQGIRYEQY
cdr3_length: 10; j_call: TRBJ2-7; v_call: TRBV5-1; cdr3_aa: ASSEGAYEQY
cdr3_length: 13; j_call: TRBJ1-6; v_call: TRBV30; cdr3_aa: AWNRGDRGHSPLH
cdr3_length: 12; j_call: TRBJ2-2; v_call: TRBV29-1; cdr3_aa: SVDVRGRTGELF
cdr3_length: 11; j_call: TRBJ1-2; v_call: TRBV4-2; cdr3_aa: ASSQEEDSGYT
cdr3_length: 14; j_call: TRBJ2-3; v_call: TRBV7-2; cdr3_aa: ASSPWTSGGSDAQY